Listed below are T cell receptor beta chains from one sample, sequenced in a study of OX40 agonist ivuxolimab in advanced cancers. Repertoires were generated with immunoSEQ multiplex PCR, while TCRdb's copy carries only in-frame clones and drops some. The top ten clones hold more than 9.5% of a sample with around 74,000 clones, roughly 92% of them seen once. The source material was CD4+ or CD8+ T cells sorted from blood, sampled in a trial of the OX40 agonist ivuxolimab. The receptors here all came from an adult with an advanced solid tumor such as melanoma, head and neck, liver or kidney cancer. CDR3s include the opening cysteine and the closing phenylalanine or tryptophan. A D gene is named only where the DNA matches it firmly. Only some rows state a clone size, as once, few, many or a class for expanded clones.

>.|.|TRBJ1-6|TRBV12-5
CASGLLGLTNSPLHF
TGTGCTAGTGGTTTGCTCGGACTGACCAATTCACCCCTCCACTTT
>TRBD2|.|TRBJ2-1|TRBV7-2
CASSLVRGGHNEQFF
TGTGCCAGCAGCTTAGTGCGGGGGGGACACAATGAGCAGTTCTTC
>.|.|TRBJ2-7|TRBV27
CASSGYRDLAYEQYF
TGTGCCAGCAGTGGATACCGGGACTTAGCCTACGAGCAGTACTTC
>.|.|TRBJ2-7|TRBV29-1
CSVEGQGLSYEQYF
TGCAGCGTTGAAGGACAGGGACTTTCCTACGAGCAGTACTTC
>.|.|TRBJ1-1|TRBV5-1
CASSLNLDRMNTEAFF
TGCGCCAGCAGCTTGAATCTGGACCGAATGAACACTGAAGCTTTCTTT
>TRBD1|.|TRBJ2-7|TRBV5-1
CASSLETGVMGSYEQYF
TGCGCCAGCAGCTTGGAAACAGGGGTTATGGGTTCCTACGAGCAGTACTTC
>.|.|TRBJ1-5|TRBV5-1
CASSSRFGQKTIRSNQPQHF
TGCGCCAGCAGCTCCCGATTTGGACAGAAAACTATACGTAGCAATCAGCCCCAGCATTTT
>TRBD1|.|TRBJ2-7|TRBV7-9
CASSLSQGAYEQYF
TGTGCCAGCAGCTTATCTCAGGGGGCCTACGAGCAGTACTTC
>TRBD1|.|TRBJ1-2|TRBV7-9
CASGTAANYGYTF
TGTGCCAGCGGGACAGCCGCTAACTATGGCTACACCTTC
>.|.|TRBJ2-7|TRBV19
CASSMLGQGGTYEQYF
TGTGCCAGTAGTATGCTGGGGCAGGGAGGCACCTACGAGCAGTACTTC
>.|.|TRBJ2-7|TRBV7-6
CASSILESYEQYF
TGTGCCAGCAGCATACTCGAGTCCTACGAGCAGTACTTC
>.|.|TRBJ2-7|TRBV19
CASSYGTGQGGYEQYF
TGTGCCAGTAGTTACGGTACGGGGCAGGGTGGATACGAGCAGTACTTC
>.|.|TRBJ1-2|TRBV6-1
CASTHRQYTNYGYTF
TGTGCCAGCACCCACCGACAGTATACTAACTATGGCTACACCTTC
>TRBD1|.|TRBJ1-2|TRBV6-6
CASSNGQGYGYTF
TGTGCCAGCAGTAACGGACAGGGGTATGGCTACACCTTC
>TRBD2|.|TRBJ2-1|TRBV13
CASIAGGGYNEQFF
TGTGCCAGCATAGCGGGGGGCGGGTACAATGAGCAGTTCTTC
>.|.|TRBJ2-5|TRBV10-2
CASSEWDRGGQETQYF
TGCGCCAGCAGTGAATGGGATAGGGGGGGCCAAGAGACCCAGTACTTC
>TRBD1|few|TRBJ1-1|TRBV5-6
CASSFGTAEAFF
TGTGCCAGCAGCTTCGGGACAGCTGAAGCTTTCTTT
>TRBD1|.|TRBJ1-2|TRBV4-1
CASSPNRGSNYGYTF
TGCGCCAGCAGCCCAAACAGGGGGTCTAACTATGGCTACACCTTC
>.|.|TRBJ1-5|TRBV7-6
CASSLTDEGSNQPQHF
TGTGCCAGCAGCCTAACAGACGAGGGAAGCAATCAGCCCCAGCATTTT
>TRBD1|.|TRBJ2-7|TRBV29-1
CSVAGTGGYEQYF
TGCAGCGTTGCCGGGACAGGGGGCTACGAGCAGTACTTC
>.|.|TRBJ2-7|TRBV9
CASSVEERWEQYF
TGTGCCAGCAGCGTGGAGGAGAGATGGGAGCAGTACTTC
>.|.|TRBJ1-1|TRBV5-1
CASSFWQGNTEAFF
TGCGCCAGCAGCTTCTGGCAGGGGAACACTGAAGCTTTCTTT
>.|.|TRBJ1-5|TRBV7-6
CASSLAFAGNQPQHF
TGTGCCAGCAGCTTAGCGTTTGCCGGCAATCAGCCCCAGCATTTT
>TRBD2|.|TRBJ2-1|TRBV5-4
CASSFAGDSYNEQFF
TGTGCCAGCAGCTTCGCGGGGGATTCCTACAATGAGCAGTTCTTC
>.|few|TRBJ1-5|TRBV4-1
CASSHDDSPNQPQHF
TGCGCCAGCAGCCATGATGACAGTCCGAATCAGCCCCAGCATTTT
>.|.|TRBJ1-2|TRBV10-1
CASSDRGATSDGYTF
TGCGCCAGCAGTGACAGGGGCGCGACGTCCGATGGCTACACCTTC
>TRBD2|.|TRBJ2-7|TRBV29-1
CSVEGGREGEQYF
TGCAGCGTTGAAGGGGGCAGGGAGGGCGAGCAGTACTTC
>.|.|TRBJ2-7|TRBV6-5
CASSYYRGATEQYF
TGTGCCAGCAGTTACTATCGGGGGGCTACCGAGCAGTACTTC
>TRBD2|few|TRBJ2-1|TRBV4-1
CASSQEGTSGGLNEQFF
TGCGCCAGCAGCCAAGAGGGGACTAGCGGGGGCCTAAATGAGCAGTTCTTC
>.|.|TRBJ2-7|TRBV13
CASSLGSSYEQYF
TGTGCCAGCAGCTTAGGGTCTTCTTACGAGCAGTACTTC
>.|.|TRBJ1-6|TRBV5-8
CASSLVGPSSSYNSPLHF
TGTGCCAGCAGCTTGGTGGGTCCCAGTAGCTCCTATAATTCACCCCTCCACTTT
>.|.|TRBJ2-1|TRBV7-9
CASGTRTARNEQFF
TGTGCCAGCGGCACCCGAACAGCGAGGAATGAGCAGTTCTTC
>TRBD2|few|TRBJ2-3|TRBV6-4
CASSDSGTSGGADTQYF
TGTGCCAGCAGTGACTCCGGGACTAGCGGGGGGGCAGATACGCAGTATTTT
>.|few|TRBJ1-1|TRBV19
CASTLTGNTEAFF
TGTGCCAGTACTTTGACAGGGAACACTGAAGCTTTCTTT
>TRBD1|.|TRBJ2-2|TRBV7-9
CASSPDRGPNTGELFF
TGTGCCAGCAGCCCAGACAGGGGTCCGAACACCGGGGAGCTGTTTTTT
>.|.|TRBJ2-7|TRBV9
CASSAVPGAAYEQYF
TGTGCCAGCAGCGCAGTCCCAGGGGCCGCCTACGAGCAGTACTTC
>.|.|TRBJ1-4|TRBV6-6
CAALGLGEKLFF
TGTGCCGCACTAGGGTTAGGGGAAAAACTGTTTTTT
>.|.|TRBJ2-5|TRBV11-2
CASSLAGWETQYF
TGTGCCAGCAGCTTGGCGGGGTGGGAGACCCAGTACTTC
>TRBD1|.|TRBJ1-4|TRBV7-9
CASRPLGQGGEKLFF
TGTGCCAGCAGACCCCTAGGACAGGGGGGTGAAAAACTGTTTTTT
>.|.|TRBJ2-7|TRBV5-1
CASRPDLGAYEQYF
TGCGCCAGCAGACCTGACTTAGGGGCCTACGAGCAGTACTTC
>.|.|TRBJ2-7|TRBV4-1
CASSQTTGNYEQYF
TGCGCCAGCAGCCAAACGACAGGTAACTACGAGCAGTACTTC